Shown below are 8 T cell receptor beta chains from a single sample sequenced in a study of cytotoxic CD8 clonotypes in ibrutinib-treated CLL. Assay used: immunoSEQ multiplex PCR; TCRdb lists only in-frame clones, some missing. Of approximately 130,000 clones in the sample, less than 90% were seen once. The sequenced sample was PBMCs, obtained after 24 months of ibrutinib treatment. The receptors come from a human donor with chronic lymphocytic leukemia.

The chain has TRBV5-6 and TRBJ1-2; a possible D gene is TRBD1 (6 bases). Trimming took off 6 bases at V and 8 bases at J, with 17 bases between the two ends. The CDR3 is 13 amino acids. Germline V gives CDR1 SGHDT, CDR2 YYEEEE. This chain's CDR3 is CASNEQGRTGYTF. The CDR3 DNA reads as TGTGCCAGCAACGAACAGGGTCGGACCGGCTACACCTTC.

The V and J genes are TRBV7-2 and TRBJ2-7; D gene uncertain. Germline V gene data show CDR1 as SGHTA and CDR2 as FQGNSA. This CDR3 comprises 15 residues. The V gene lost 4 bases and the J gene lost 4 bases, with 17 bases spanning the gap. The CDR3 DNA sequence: TGTGCCAGCAGCTCGTCGACCACCACCGGGTACGAGCAGTACTTC. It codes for CASSSSTTTGYEQYF.

The CDR3 DNA sequence: TGTGCCAGCAGCCGAGGAGTACAGGACAATGAGCAGTTCTTC. Its protein is CASSRGVQDNEQFF. The rearrangement uses TRBV21-1 and TRBJ2-1; the D call in the table, TRBD1, was not verified against the DNA. TRBV21-1 is a pseudogene locus. The CDR3 totals 14 residues.

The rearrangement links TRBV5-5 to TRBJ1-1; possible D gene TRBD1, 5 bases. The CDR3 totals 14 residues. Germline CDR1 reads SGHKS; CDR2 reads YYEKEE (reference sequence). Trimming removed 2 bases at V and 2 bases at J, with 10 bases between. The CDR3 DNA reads TGTGCCAGCAGCTTCAGGGTGGGCAACACTGAAGCTTTCTTT. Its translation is CASSFRVGNTEAFF.

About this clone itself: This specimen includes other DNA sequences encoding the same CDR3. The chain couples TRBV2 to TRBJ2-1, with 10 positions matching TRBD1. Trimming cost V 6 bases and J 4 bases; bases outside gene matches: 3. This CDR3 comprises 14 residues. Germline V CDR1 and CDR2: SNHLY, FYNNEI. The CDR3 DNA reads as TGTGCCAGCAGACCGGGACAGGGGTACAATGAGCAGTTCTTC. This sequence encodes CASRPGQGYNEQFF.

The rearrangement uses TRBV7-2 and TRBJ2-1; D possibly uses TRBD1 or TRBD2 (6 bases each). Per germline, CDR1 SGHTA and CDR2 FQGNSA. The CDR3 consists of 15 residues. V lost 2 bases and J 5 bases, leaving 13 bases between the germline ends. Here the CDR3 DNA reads TGTGCCAGCAGCTTATATGGCGGGGACAACAATGAGCAGTTCTTC. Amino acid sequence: CASSLYGGDNNEQFF.

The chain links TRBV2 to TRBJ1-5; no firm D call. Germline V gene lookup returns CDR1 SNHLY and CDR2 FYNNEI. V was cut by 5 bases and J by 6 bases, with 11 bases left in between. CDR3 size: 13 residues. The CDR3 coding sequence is TGTGCCAGCAGTCGAGGTGAGGGTCAGCCCCAGCATTTT. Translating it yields CASSRGEGQPQHF. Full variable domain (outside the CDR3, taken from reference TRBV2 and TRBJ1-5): EPEVTQTPSHQVTQMGQEVILRCVPISNHLYFYWYRQILGQKVEFLVSFYNNEISEKSEIFDDQFSVERPDGSNFTLKIRSTKLEDSAMYFCASSRGEGQPQHFGDGTRLSIL.

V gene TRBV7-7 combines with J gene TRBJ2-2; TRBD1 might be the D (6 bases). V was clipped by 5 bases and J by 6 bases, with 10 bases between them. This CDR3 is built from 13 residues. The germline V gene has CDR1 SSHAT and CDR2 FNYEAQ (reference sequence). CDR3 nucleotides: TGTGCCAGCAGCAACAGGGTTGCCGGGGAGCTGTTTTTT. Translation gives CASSNRVAGELFF.